This TCR beta chain was identified in a study of T-cell reconstitution after alpha-beta-depleted transplantation in children. Unique molecular identifiers were incorporated into the prepared TCRbeta library. Each CDR3 protein gets one entry after TCRdb re-called the PCR reads with MiXCR. The table lists around 800,000 distinct CDR3 sequences, roughly 15% of them singletons. The length of the CDR3 is 14 residues. The V gene's germline CDR1 is KGHSH and CDR2 LQKENI. Findings of the study overall: After one year, T-cell counts and TCRbeta diversity mostly came from new T cells. After transplant, at about two months, alpha-beta T cells were reportedly derived from several hundred expanded graft clones.

This clonotype was detected only a few times. Its antigen is as yet unknown. At one of its ends the junction is not consistent with the germline gene, which may arise from a read error. This receptor was obtained from a male patient younger than 18 who had a stem cell transplant for acute lymphoblastic leukemia, so the T cells may come from the graft donor. This rearrangement joins TRBV18 to TRBJ1-5; 7 nucleotides line up with TRBD1. Sample: PBMCs, mostly from graft donor cells, taken 360 days after TCRalphabeta/CD19-depleted stem cell transplant. The CDR3 reads CASSPPGGNQPQHF. Written as DNA, the CDR3 is TGCGCCAGCAGCCCCCCAGGGGGGAATCAGCCCCAGCATTTT.